Below, 14 T cell receptor beta chains from the same sample are listed, as sequenced in a study of blood T cell repertoires in COVID-19. Profiling relied on immunoSEQ multiplex PCR, and the TCRdb table lists in-frame clones only, not all of them. This table holds more than 300,000 clones, roughly 90% found once. Specimen: peripheral blood. The receptor source for this set is a woman in her forties with COVID-19, enrolled during active disease.

This sequence joins TRBV24-1 and TRBJ2-2; no definite D call. CDR1 and CDR2 (germline): KGHDR, SFDVKD. The CDR3 sequence is 18 residues long. Trimming took off 1 base at V and 0 bases at J, with 14 bases between the two ends. The CDR3 DNA is TGTGCCACCAGTGATTTCCACCTCAGGCCCCCGAACACCGGGGAGCTGTTTTTT. Translation: CATSDFHLRPPNTGELFF.

The chain carries TRBV28 and TRBJ2-1, with 8 bases identical to TRBD1. V trimming: 8 bases; J trimming: 7 bases; junction bases outside the gene matches: 13. Germline V CDR1 and CDR2: MDHEN, SYDVKM. CDR3 length: 15 amino acids. The CDR3 spells CASSTQGAGSNEQFF. The CDR3 bases are TGTGCCAGCTCCACTCAGGGGGCAGGTTCGAATGAGCAGTTCTTC.

V is TRBV19 and J is TRBJ2-3; no clear D. CDR1 is LNHDA and CDR2 is SQIVND in the germline V gene (reference sequence). V was cut by 7 bases and J by 3 bases, with 20 bases left in between. The CDR3 length is 16 residues. CDR3 nucleotide sequence: TGTGCCAGTACCAAAAGTAGGTGGAGCTCTACAGATACGCAGTATTTT. As protein: CASTKSRWSSTDTQYF.

The V call is TRBV5-1, the J call TRBJ2-7; perhaps TRBD1 as D (6 bases). The CDR3 covers 15 residues. V was cut by 3 bases and J by 2 bases, with 15 bases left in between. Germline lookup yields CDR1 SGHRS and CDR2 YFSETQ. The CDR3 DNA sequence: TGCGCCAGCAGCTCGAGGGACAAACTGACCTACGAGCAGTACTTC. It codes for CASSSRDKLTYEQYF.

J is TRBJ1-3 and V is TRBV28, with D possibly TRBD1 on 6 matching bases. CDR1 MDHEN and CDR2 SYDVKM come from the germline V gene. The CDR3 is 14 amino acids. V lost 4 bases and J 8 bases, leaving 15 bases between the germline ends. CDR3: CASSSNDRMDTIYF. CDR3 DNA: TGTGCCAGCAGTTCGAATGACAGGATGGACACCATATATTTT.

This clone was found once. The junction departs from the called germline gene at one end, perhaps through a read error. The chain is built from TRBV9 and TRBJ2-1; TRBD1 might be the D (5 bases). The germline CDR1 and CDR2 sequences are SGDLS and YYNGEE. The CDR3 is 14 amino acids. The CDR3 sequence: CASSVVAGYNGQFF. CDR3 DNA: TGTGCCAGCAGCGTAGTGGCAGGGTACAATGGGCAGTTCTTC.

The gene calls are TRBV7-8 and TRBJ2-7, with 9 positions matching TRBD1. Germline V gene lookup returns CDR1 SGHVS and CDR2 FQNEAQ. Trimming cost V 6 bases and J 6 bases; bases outside gene matches: 12. The CDR3 is 15 residues long. CDR3 sequence (DNA): TGTGCCAGCAGACTAGCCGGGACAGGGACTGCCGAGCAGTACTTC. Encoded protein: CASRLAGTGTAEQYF.

This clone showed up just once. This chain links TRBV28 with TRBJ2-3, with TRBD2 as a possible D gene (6 bases). This CDR3 contains 14 residues. V was clipped by 8 bases and J by 3 bases, with 15 bases between them. The V gene's germline CDR1 is MDHEN and CDR2 SYDVKM. CDR3 bases: TGTGCCAGCTCATTGGGGGGACGAACAGATACGCAGTATTTT. This sequence encodes CASSLGGRTDTQYF.

The V gene is TRBV28, the J gene TRBJ2-2; 12 bases align to TRBD1. The V gene end was trimmed by 7 bases and the J gene end by 7 bases; junction bases not matched to a gene: 10. The germline gives CDR1 MDHEN, CDR2 SYDVKM. The CDR3 is 16 residues long. This chain's CDR3 is CASNRPGQGAGGELFF. CDR3 in DNA: TGTGCCAGCAACCGACCGGGACAGGGGGCTGGCGGGGAGCTGTTTTTT.

V usage is TRBV4-3 and J usage is TRBJ2-5, with D possibly TRBD2 on 6 matching bases. This CDR3 has 16 residues. V was trimmed by 3 bases and J by 4 bases, leaving 18 bases between them. Germline CDR1 is LGHNA and CDR2 is YSLEER. CDR3 in amino acids: CASSQNPEARGETQYF. The CDR3, as DNA: TGCGCCAGCAGCCAGAATCCGGAGGCGCGGGGAGAGACCCAGTACTTC.

This clone was observed a few times. The rearrangement uses TRBV6-6 and TRBJ2-7; D not certain. V lost 6 bases to trimming and J lost 5 bases, with 11 bases between them. From germline, CDR1 is MNHNY and CDR2 SVGAGI (reference sequence). This CDR3 spans 12 amino acids. CDR3 loop: CASSPFLHEQYF. The CDR3 bases are TGTGCCAGCAGCCCCTTTCTCCACGAGCAGTACTTC.

CDR3 loop: CASSLSMNTEAFF. For the CDR3, the DNA is TGTGCCAGCAGCTTATCCATGAACACTGAAGCTTTCTTT. The genes are TRBV11-1 and TRBJ1-1; D is undetermined. Trimming removed 2 bases from V and 0 bases from J, with 4 bases in between. The CDR3 covers 13 residues. Germline-derived CDR1 and CDR2 are SGHAT and FQDESV (reference sequence). The full variable domain, completed using reference TRBV11-1 and TRBJ1-1, is EAEVAQSPRYKITEKSQAVAFWCDPISGHATLYWYRQILGQGPELLVQFQDESVVDDSQLPKDRFSAERLKGVDSTLKIQPAELGDSAMYLCASSLSMNTEAFFGQGTRLTVV.

The rearrangement uses TRBV14 and TRBJ2-2, with D possibly being TRBD2 (5 bases). Looked up from germline, CDR1 is SGHDN and CDR2 is FVKESK. The CDR3 loop spans 14 amino acids. V shed 4 bases and J shed 7 bases, with 13 bases lying between them. The CDR3 DNA reads as TGTGCCAGCAGCCGAACGGGGTTTAGCGGGGAGCTGTTTTTT. It specifies CASSRTGFSGELFF.

J is TRBJ1-3 and V is TRBV7-8; D is uncertain. From germline, CDR1 is SGHVS and CDR2 FQNEAQ. The CDR3 consists of 18 residues. The V end lost 5 bases, the J end lost 1 base, and 21 bases lay between the germline ends. CDR3 sequence: CASSPVTPAGASGNTIYF. The CDR3 coding sequence is TGTGCCAGCAGCCCCGTTACCCCGGCGGGCGCATCTGGAAACACCATATATTTT.